This is a list of T cell receptor beta chains from one sample in a study of blood T cell repertoires in COVID-19. The repertoire was sequenced with immunoSEQ multiplex PCR; TCRdb's copy has only in-frame clones and lacks some. The table lists 90,000 to 120,000 clones, 65% to 80% of them singletons. The specimen was peripheral blood. Receptors were obtained from a woman aged 40 to 50 with acute or convalescent COVID-19. The CDR3 runs from the conserved cysteine through the conserved F or W. Size is omitted from some rows. Given values are once, few, many or a class for expanded clones.

TRBJ1-5	few	TRBV6-2/TRBV6-3	CASSYWGRQVQNQPQHF
TRBJ1-1	-	TRBV18	CASSQGYTEAFF
TRBJ1-2	-	TRBV6-5	CASYQGSNYGYTF
TRBJ2-1	-	TRBV6-6	CASRGGSYNEQFF
TRBJ2-1	-	TRBV7-2	CASSSTSGGINEQFF
TRBJ2-1	-	TRBV4-2	CASSQVGDRGNEQFF
TRBJ1-6	-	TRBV15	CATSQNRGGNSPLHF
TRBJ1-1	-	TRBV5-1	CASSLRTPDRGGVVEAFF
TRBJ1-2	-	TRBV4-3	CASSQDTNYGYTF
TRBJ2-3	-	TRBV6-2/TRBV6-3	CASSNGRASTDTQYF
TRBJ2-7	-	TRBV23-1	CASTENTTLSTEQYF
TRBJ1-6	-	TRBV28	CASRRGQSLNSPLHF
TRBJ2-1	few	TRBV14	CASSQEGSWDRVRSEQFF
TRBJ2-2	-	TRBV13	CASSTGQHGELFF
TRBJ2-5	-	TRBV6-2/TRBV6-3	CASSNARDWYQETQYF
TRBJ2-2	-	TRBV29-1	CSVAIWGELFF
TRBJ1-2	-	TRBV7-9	CASSLNFGTATF
TRBJ1-2	many	TRBV28	CASSPRDYGYTF
TRBJ2-5	-	TRBV9	CASSVGPAGEETQYF
TRBJ1-1	-	TRBV4-3	CASSHSTGENTEAFF
TRBJ2-3	-	TRBV9	CASSDRMAGLTDTQYF
TRBJ2-4	few	TRBV3-1/TRBV3-2	CASSPAEYLAKNIQYF
TRBJ2-2	-	TRBV5-1	CASSSGTDDTGELFF
TRBJ1-2	-	TRBV28	CASSTGQGLYGYTF
TRBJ1-1	-	TRBV10-1	CARLDSTGNTEAFF
TRBJ2-5	many	TRBV7-2	CASSLRADQETQYF
TRBJ2-2	-	TRBV28	CASSLPDYKETGELFF
TRBJ2-5	-	TRBV5-6	CASSLGSQETQYF
TRBJ1-2	-	TRBV28	CASSLVGQIYGYTF
TRBJ1-2	many	TRBV6-2/TRBV6-3	CASSYRDIYGYTF
TRBJ2-1	-	TRBV7-9	CASSLIAGGLDEQFF
TRBJ1-1	-	TRBV11-2	CASSLAYRDTEAFF
TRBJ2-7	-	TRBV7-6	CASSLGAGAGAYYEQYF
TRBJ2-1	once	TRBV11-3	CASSLDRRVHEQFF
TRBJ1-4	-	TRBV6-5	CATEDRDLNEKLFF
TRBJ1-2	-	TRBV29-1	CSVERKVYGYTF
TRBJ2-3	-	TRBV29-1	CSVIQGGDTQYF
TRBJ2-1	once	TRBV30	CAWRGLVPYNEQFF
TRBJ1-6	-	TRBV6-1	CASSEGANSPLHF
TRBJ2-1	-	TRBV6-2/TRBV6-3	CASSLASSYNEQFF
TRBJ1-4	-	TRBV4-3	CASSPTGATNEKLFF
TRBJ1-4	-	TRBV20-1	CSASDRAREKLFF
TRBJ1-5	-	TRBV3-1/TRBV3-2	CASSQTGTGTNSNQPQHF
TRBJ1-5	-	TRBV4-1	CASSQEGAWNQPQHF
TRBJ2-7	-	TRBV9	CASSVAGLESYEQYF
TRBJ2-6	-	TRBV6-5	CASSSSGANVLTF
TRBJ1-5	-	TRBV7-2	CASSLYNQPQHF
TRBJ1-4	once	TRBV4-2	CASRTGAREKLFF
TRBJ2-5	-	TRBV5-4	CASSLYGGGTQYF
TRBJ1-5	few	TRBV9	CASSALGGDQPQHF
TRBJ2-7	many	TRBV7-9	CASSSRLGGEQYF
TRBJ1-5	-	TRBV5-1	CASSLDYDRVSNQPQHF
TRBJ2-1	once	TRBV5-6	CASSLGGGARQNEQFF
TRBJ1-6	-	TRBV5-4	CASSLGSGTSSYNSPLHF
TRBJ1-5	few	TRBV10-2	CASSGGVNQPQHF
TRBJ1-6	-	TRBV2	CASSEPGAAPLHF
TRBJ1-2	-	TRBV27	CASSSSGQGIGYTF
TRBJ2-7	few	TRBV10-3	CAIRATGGEQYF
TRBJ2-7	-	TRBV19	CASRGRTYEQYF
TRBJ1-6	-	TRBV9	CASSVGEADSPLHF